This passage covers 21 T cell receptor beta chains from one sample sequenced in a study of blood T cell repertoires in COVID-19 (dated by TCRdb to the early 2020s). The receptor library was made with the immunoSEQ multiplex PCR assay. TCRdb retrieved this table from immuneACCESS and kept in-frame rearrangements only. Not all clones are present; in checked studies, unresolved V genes account for under half, and no reason is known for the remainder. The sample has approximately 88,000 clones on record, about four fifths of them singletons. Jointly, the top ten make up approximately 6.3% of the sample. The specimen was peripheral blood. The receptors shown here come from a man between 65 and 85 years old with COVID-19, enrolled during active disease.

V is TRBV6-6 and J is TRBJ2-1; D perhaps matches TRBD1 (6 bases). From germline, CDR1 is MNHNY and CDR2 SVGAGI (reference sequence). Trimming removed 5 bases at V and 9 bases at J, with 17 bases between. The length of the CDR3 is 14 residues. Written as DNA, the CDR3 is TGTGCCAGCAGTCTACAGGGTATGGGGAGTGAGCAGTTCTTC. Amino acids: CASSLQGMGSEQFF.

V usage is TRBV15 and J usage is TRBJ2-4, with D possibly TRBD1 on 6 matching bases. CDR1 LNHNV and CDR2 YYDKDF come from the germline V gene (reference sequence). The CDR3 loop spans 12 amino acids. Trimming removed 9 bases at V and 1 base at J, with 7 bases between. CDR3 sequence reads: CATQGAKNIQYF. CDR3 sequence (DNA): TGTGCCACGCAGGGGGCCAAAAACATTCAGTACTTC.

In regard to this clone: A junction end diverges from the germline sequence, so it may reflect a read error. This sequence joins TRBV6-2 or TRBV6-3 and TRBJ1-6; D is perhaps TRBD1 (5 bases). The CDR3 extends over 14 amino acids. Germline-derived CDR1 and CDR2 are MNHEY and SVGEGT. The CDR3 region has the DNA TGTGCCAGCAGTACCGGGACTGTGAATTTACCCCTCCACTTT. Encoded protein: CASSTGTVNLPLHF.

The V gene is TRBV9, the J gene TRBJ1-1; D possibly corresponds to TRBD1 (5 bases). Germline-derived CDR1 and CDR2 are SGDLS and YYNGEE. Trimming removed 3 bases from V and 5 bases from J, with 11 bases in between. The CDR3 spans 13 residues. CDR3 sequence: CASSAPGATEAFF. For the CDR3, the DNA is TGTGCCAGCAGCGCCCCTGGGGCAACTGAAGCTTTCTTT.

This clone was recorded once. The J gene is TRBJ1-6, the V gene TRBV19; 11 nucleotides match TRBD1. The germline CDR1 and CDR2 sequences are LNHDA and SQIVND (reference sequence). CDR3 length equals 14 residues. J gave up 8 bases and V 9 bases, and 6 bases lay outside the gene matches. The CDR3 reads CASQQGQGDSPLHF. The CDR3 DNA follows: TGTGCCAGCCAACAGGGACAGGGGGATTCACCCCTCCACTTT.

The rearrangement joins TRBV11-2 to TRBJ1-2; no reliable D call. The CDR3 is 15 residues long. Per the germline V gene, CDR1 is SGHAT and CDR2 is FQNNGV. V gave up 6 bases and J gave up 2 bases, with 16 bases separating them. CDR3 nucleotides: TGTGCCAGCAGTCGTTCGATTCAGGAAAACTATGGCTACACCTTC. It encodes CASSRSIQENYGYTF. Using reference TRBV11-2 and TRBJ1-2 for the parts outside the CDR3, the full variable domain is EAGVAQSPRYKIIEKRQSVAFWCNPISGHATLYWYQQILGQGPKLLIQFQNNGVVDDSQLPKDRFSAERLKGVDSTLKIQPAKLEDSAVYLCASSRSIQENYGYTFGSGTRLTVV.

This chain joins TRBV5-4 and TRBJ2-3, with 8 bases fitting TRBD2. V was clipped by 6 bases and J by 4 bases; unmatched bases: 10. This CDR3 has 15 amino acids. The germline V gene has CDR1 SGHNT and CDR2 YYREEE (reference sequence). The chain's CDR3 is CASILSSGSSDTQYF. The CDR3 DNA reads TGTGCCAGCATTCTATCGAGCGGGAGTTCAGATACGCAGTATTTT.

The chain links TRBV4-3 to TRBJ2-3; 8 positions match TRBD2. The CDR3 extends over 16 amino acids. V lost 4 bases and J lost 4; bases outside the gene matches: 10. Per germline, CDR1 LGHNA and CDR2 YSLEER. The CDR3 DNA sequence: TGCGCCAGCAGCCGCACTAGCGGATGGGGGGCAGATACGCAGTATTTT. Amino acid sequence: CASSRTSGWGADTQYF.

The chain carries TRBV27 and TRBJ1-5; D gene ambiguous. The germline V gene encodes CDR1 MNHEY and CDR2 SMNVEV (reference sequence). V gave up 3 bases and J gave up 0 bases, with 3 bases separating them. This CDR3 region has 13 residues. The CDR3 reads CASSFYSNQPQHF. CDR3 DNA: TGTGCCAGCAGTTTCTATAGCAATCAGCCCCAGCATTTT.

This clone was seen more than once but under ten times. The rearrangement links TRBV28 to TRBJ2-1; 10 positions match TRBD1. The CDR3 has 16 amino acids. V shed 2 bases and J 5 bases; nucleotides not matched to a gene: 6. Germline CDR1 MDHEN, CDR2 SYDVKM. CDR3 sequence (DNA): TGTGCCAGCAGTTTAACGGGACAGGGGAAACACAATGAGCAGTTCTTC. Translating it yields CASSLTGQGKHNEQFF.

The V and J genes are TRBV30 and TRBJ1-5, with D uncertain. The V and J ends lost 3 bases and 1 base respectively, with 7 bases between them. In germline, CDR1 is GTSNPN, CDR2 SVGIG (reference sequence). The CDR3 sequence is 13 residues long. This CDR3 is CAWSATSNQPQHF. The CDR3, as DNA: TGTGCCTGGAGCGCGACAAGCAATCAGCCCCAGCATTTT.

The sample holds one count of this clone. J is TRBJ2-1 and V is TRBV19; TRBD1 matches at 10 bases. V gave up 1 base and J gave up 7 bases; unmatched junction bases: 4. This CDR3 contains 15 residues. Germline CDR1 is LNHDA and CDR2 is SQIVND (reference sequence). CDR3 protein: CASSIGTGGWNEQFF. DNA of the CDR3: TGTGCCAGTAGTATAGGGACAGGGGGTTGGAATGAGCAGTTCTTC.

The chain recombines TRBV7-9 with TRBJ2-5; D gene ambiguous. Germline V gene lookup returns CDR1 SEHNR and CDR2 FQNEAQ (reference sequence). Trimming removed 5 bases from V and 2 bases from J, with 9 bases in between. The CDR3 consists of 13 residues. CDR3 sequence (DNA): TGTGCCAGCAGCGCTACGGTGCAAGAGACCCAGTACTTC. It yields the protein CASSATVQETQYF.

The chain has TRBV5-4 and TRBJ1-2; D remains ambiguous. The V gene lost 1 base and the J gene lost 5 bases, with 9 bases spanning the gap. The CDR3 runs 13 residues. Per germline, CDR1 SGHNT and CDR2 YYREEE (reference sequence). CDR3 in DNA: TGTGCCAGCAGCTTGCCGGACTTGTATGGCTACACCTTC. It specifies CASSLPDLYGYTF.

A remark on this clone: One end of the junction varies from germline; a read error may be responsible. The chain employs TRBV2 and TRBJ1-2; D gene unclear. CDR1 is SNHLY, CDR2 FYNNEI, per germline. This CDR3 has 11 amino acids. CDR3 protein: CASSEEGSRAF. Written as DNA, the CDR3 is TGTGCCAGCAGTGAAGAAGGGAGTAGGGCCTTC.

The chain recombines TRBV29-1 with TRBJ1-2; 8 positions agree with TRBD1. The length of the CDR3 is 15 residues. Per germline, CDR1 SQVTM and CDR2 ANQGSEA. V gave up 4 bases and J gave up 0 bases; unmatched junction bases: 7. Written as DNA, the CDR3 is TGCAGCGTTGCCGACGGACAGGGTTCTAACTATGGCTACACCTTC. It codes for CSVADGQGSNYGYTF.

The count of this clone is one. This rearrangement joins TRBV7-2 to TRBJ2-3; weak D call: TRBD2 (7 bases). The length of the CDR3 is 16 residues. V dropped 1 base and J dropped 2 bases, with 13 bases sitting between them. Germline V gene sequence: CDR1 SGHTA, CDR2 FQGNSA. The DNA for the CDR3 is TGTGCCAGCAGCTTAGTGGGGGGGCCCAACACAGATACGCAGTATTTT. Its translation: CASSLVGGPNTDTQYF.

V usage is TRBV6-1 and J usage is TRBJ2-7; TRBD1 aligns across 7 bases. The ends lost 1 base at V and 6 bases at J; junction bases unmatched: 6. The germline gives CDR1 MNHNS, CDR2 SASEGT. This CDR3 region has 14 residues. CDR3 loop: CASSEGGTAVEQYF. In DNA, the CDR3 is TGTGCCAGCAGTGAAGGGGGGACAGCTGTCGAGCAGTACTTC.

This clone was observed a few times. One end of the junction fails to match germline, which may point to a read error. V and J are TRBV7-7 and TRBJ2-1, with D perhaps matching TRBD2 (6 bases). Germline V gene sequence: CDR1 SSHAT, CDR2 FNYEAQ (reference sequence). The CDR3 has 15 residues. The CDR3 protein is CASSVGRGILNEQFF. CDR3 DNA sequence: TGTGCTAGCAGCGTCGGACGGGGGATCCTAAATGAGCAGTTCTTC.

This sequence joins TRBV10-3 and TRBJ2-5; weak D call: TRBD1 (5 bases). With 10 bases removed from V and 1 base from J, the gap between germline ends came to 10 bases. CDR1 is ENHRY and CDR2 is SYGVKD in the germline V gene. This CDR3 contains 12 residues. CDR3 nucleotide sequence: TGTGCCACTCGAGACAGCCAAGAGACCCAGTACTTC. Translated: CATRDSQETQYF.

V and J are TRBV11-1 and TRBJ2-7, with D possibly matching TRBD1 (6 bases). CDR1 and CDR2 (germline): SGHAT, FQDESV (reference sequence). With 3 bases removed from V and 6 bases from J, the gap between germline ends came to 15 bases. There are 14 residues in the CDR3. The DNA for the CDR3 is TGTGCCAGCAGCTTTGGACAGAGAGGGGTCGAGCAGTACTTC. Protein product: CASSFGQRGVEQYF.